A selection of T cell receptor beta chains follows, all from one sample in a study of T cell repertoires in cytomegalovirus infection. TCRdb re-derived calls from the reads in MiXCR, one entry per CDR3 protein. This sample has some 680,000 distinct CDR3 sequences, with under 40% found just once. The source material was PBMCs. The source of these receptors is a human donor in good health (CMV status not recorded). Some clones in this sample may be carry-over from other donors' samples. Each CDR3 is given with its conserved first and last residue. The D gene is left open where the match is weak. The size entry is marked missing in some rows and otherwise reads once, few, many or a size class.

cdr3_nt cdr3_aa clone_size d_call j_call v_call
TGTGCCACCAGTGAAAACGGTTATGGCTACACCTTC CATSENGYGYTF NA NA TRBJ1-2 TRBV24-1
TGTGCCATCTGCCGCGTGGGTGGTGAAGCTTTCTTT CAICRVGGEAFF NA NA TRBJ1-1 TRBV10-3
TGCGCCAGCAGCTTTAAGGGGGCTTTCGGCCGACAAGAAGCTTTCTTT CASSFKGAFGRQEAFF NA TRBD1 TRBJ1-1 TRBV5-1
TGTGCCAGTATCCTACAGGGTAACTCCCGGAACCTATATGAAAAACTGTTTTTT CASILQGNSRNLYEKLFF NA NA TRBJ1-4 TRBV19
TGTGCCAGCAGTCCAGGGACTAGCGTACATGAGCAGTTCTTC CASSPGTSVHEQFF few TRBD2 TRBJ2-1 TRBV28
TGTGCCAGCAGCTCCCCCCCGATAGCGGGAGGGCCCACAGATACGCAGTATTTT CASSSPPIAGGPTDTQYF NA TRBD2 TRBJ2-3 TRBV7-2
TGTGCCAGCAGTTTCTCGTTCCAGTACAGAAAGACCCAGTACTTC CASSFSFQYRKTQYF NA NA TRBJ2-5 TRBV28
TGTGCCAGCAGCTTGTTGGTCTACCAAGAGACCCAGTACTTC CASSLLVYQETQYF NA NA TRBJ2-5 TRBV5-6
TGTGCCAGCAGCCTCGGGACAGCGATAGCCAAAAACATTCAGTACTTC CASSLGTAIAKNIQYF NA TRBD1 TRBJ2-4 TRBV5-3
TGTGCCAGTAGAGCGACGGAGGGTTATAATTCACCCCTCCACTTT CASRATEGYNSPLHF NA NA TRBJ1-6 TRBV19
TGTGCCAGCAGCCCTACTCCGGGGAGTTTAATCGGCTACACCTTC CASSPTPGSLIGYTF few NA TRBJ1-2 TRBV14
TGTGCCAGCAGCTCACCCCTTGGGAACGTTGAGACCCAGTACTTC CASSSPLGNVETQYF NA NA TRBJ2-5 TRBV7-9
TGTGCCAGCAGTGACATGGGACGAACCCCCCTCCACTTT CASSDMGRTPLHF NA NA TRBJ1-6 TRBV2
TGTGCCAGTAGGCAACCCGGGGGACAGAATCAGCCCCAGCATTTT CASRQPGGQNQPQHF NA TRBD1 TRBJ1-5 TRBV19
TGCGCCAGCACTAGACAGGATTACACCGGGGAGCTGTTTTTT CASTRQDYTGELFF NA NA TRBJ2-2 TRBV10-2
TGCAGTGCGACCGGGACTAGCGGTTCCTACAATGAGCAGTTCTTC CSATGTSGSYNEQFF few TRBD2 TRBJ2-1 TRBV20-1
TGTGCCAGCAGCGTCGACGGCCCGGGGACCGGGGAGCTGTTTTTT CASSVDGPGTGELFF NA NA TRBJ2-2 TRBV9
TGTGCCAGCAGCCCGTTGGGGACAGTTTCTCGGTCCGGGGAGCTGTTTTTT CASSPLGTVSRSGELFF many TRBD1 TRBJ2-2 TRBV7-2
TGCAGTGCTCTCGACGAGGCCAGCGACTCTGGAAACACCATATATTTT CSALDEASDSGNTIYF NA NA TRBJ1-3 TRBV20-1
TGTGCCAGCAGGTCGACAGGGATCACTGAAGCTTTCTTT CASRSTGITEAFF NA TRBD1 TRBJ1-1 TRBV6-5
TGTGCCAGCAGAGGACAGGGAGGGGATCAGCCCCAGCATTTT CASRGQGGDQPQHF NA TRBD1 TRBJ1-5 TRBV27
TGTGCCAGCAGGCGTGGGGCTACCTATGGCTACACCTTC CASRRGATYGYTF many NA TRBJ1-2 TRBV7-2
TGTGCCAGCAGCTTTCCATATTCCGGGGATCCCGGGGAGCTGTTTTTT CASSFPYSGDPGELFF NA NA TRBJ2-2 TRBV7-6
TGTGCCAGCTCACCAGGGATAGGAGAGACCCAGTACTTC CASSPGIGETQYF few NA TRBJ2-5 TRBV18
TGTGCCAGCAGCTTTTCTGTAACAGTGAACACTGAAGCTTTCTTT CASSFSVTVNTEAFF NA NA TRBJ1-1 TRBV11-2
TGCGCCAGCAGCAACTCACGAGAAAGACAGGGGACCCAGTACTTC CASSNSRERQGTQYF NA TRBD1 TRBJ2-5 TRBV5-1
TGTGCCAGCAGCTGGGACAGTACCTCTTCTGGGGCCAACGTCCTGACTTTC CASSWDSTSSGANVLTF NA TRBD1 TRBJ2-6 TRBV7-9
TGTGTCACCAGCATTGGTCAGGAGTTCTCCTATGGCTACACCTTC CVTSIGQEFSYGYTF NA NA TRBJ1-2 TRBV15
TGTGCCAGCAGCTTAGTGAGGGGGGACCAAGAGACCCAGTACTTC CASSLVRGDQETQYF NA NA TRBJ2-5 TRBV7-9
TGTGCCAGCAGTTACTCGGGACAGGGATTTCCCTACTATGGCTACACCTTC CASSYSGQGFPYYGYTF NA TRBD1 TRBJ1-2 TRBV6-5
TGTGCCAGCAGTGCCCAAGGAGTAAATGAGCAGTTCTTC CASSAQGVNEQFF NA NA TRBJ2-1 TRBV28
TGTGCCAGCAGTTCCCGACAGATTTTGAACACTGAAGCTTTCTTT CASSSRQILNTEAFF many NA TRBJ1-1 TRBV12-3/TRBV12-4
TGTGCCACCAGCGGGACAGGGGGTCCAGATACGCAGTATTTT CATSGTGGPDTQYF NA TRBD1 TRBJ2-3 TRBV24-1
TGTGCCATCAGTGACGGCACCCCGACCCAGTACTTC CAISDGTPTQYF once NA TRBJ2-5 TRBV10-3
TGCGCCAGCAGCAAGAGCGGGATCCAAGAGACCCAGTACTTC CASSKSGIQETQYF NA TRBD2 TRBJ2-5 TRBV5-1
TGTGCCAGCAGCTTCAGCAGTGGTATTACAACTTACGAGCAGTACTTC CASSFSSGITTYEQYF few NA TRBJ2-7 TRBV7-8
TGTGCCAGCAGTTTACTCCCCTCCGGGTACGAGCAGTACTTC CASSLLPSGYEQYF few NA TRBJ2-7 TRBV27
TGTGCCAGCAGTGAGGAGACAGGGGAAGATGAAAAACTGTTTTTT CASSEETGEDEKLFF NA TRBD1 TRBJ1-4 TRBV7-9